The 2 T cell receptor beta chains below were found in one sample sequenced in a study of T cells in Graves' hyperthyroidism and ophthalmopathy. The TCR beta CDR3 regions underwent amplification using RNA transcripts as the source. Initially, a first-round RT-PCR of the TCR CDR3 employed the HTBI primer set. MiXCR was run by TCRdb on the multiplex PCR reads, yielding one entry per CDR3 protein. Of about 280,000 distinct CDR3 sequences detected, about 25% appear once; the ten largest clones hold approximately 25%. Sample: blood. The receptors were sampled from a man aged 35-49 years with Graves' hyperthyroidism that later progressed to Graves' ophthalmopathy.

The chain carries TRBV28 and TRBJ2-7; maybe TRBD2 (6 bases). The CDR3 contains 12 residues. In germline, CDR1 is MDHEN, CDR2 SYDVKM. The CDR3 nucleotides read TGTGTCACGGGGACTTTAGGGTACGAGCAGTACTTC. This codes for CVTGTLGYEQYF.

This clonotype appeared many times. The chain is built from TRBV9 and TRBJ2-5; 9 bases align to TRBD1. Germline lookup yields CDR1 SGDLS and CDR2 YYNGEE. Trimming cost V 4 bases and J 5 bases; bases outside gene matches: 9. The CDR3 is made up of 15 amino acids. Here the CDR3 DNA reads TGTGCCAGCAGCCCATCCACAGGGGGCGGGGAGACCCAGTACTTC. It encodes CASSPSTGGGETQYF.